This TCR beta chain appears in the sequencing data of a study of blood T cell repertoires in COVID-19. Study overall: Samples taken during acute and convalescent COVID-19 were collected in the United States, Italy and Spain.

As originally analysed: Quantification of nucleated cells was approximated via reference gene primer amplification. The repertoire was sequenced with immunoSEQ multiplex PCR; TCRdb's copy has only in-frame clones and lacks some. D and trimming were read from the DNA, whereas the V and J calls and clone size are those reported in that table. The top ten hold more than 4.5% of the sample, which has approximately 210,000 clones, about nine tenths seen once. This CDR3 is 16 amino acids long. Germline CDR1 is SGHTS and CDR2 is YDEGEE. Trimming at V came to 1 base and at J to 6 bases, leaving 12 bases not matched to a gene.

The chain employs TRBV5-8 and TRBJ1-1; 7 positions match TRBD1. This TCR derives from a woman in her thirties or forties with acute or convalescent COVID-19. The sample was peripheral blood. CDR3 region: CASSLLGDSTGPEAFF. CDR3 sequence (DNA): TGTGCCAGCAGCTTGTTAGGGGACTCGACAGGGCCTGAAGCTTTCTTT.